These 18 T cell receptor beta chains came from one sample sequenced in a study of human versus mouse CDR3 diversity and MHC coevolution. Method: immunoSEQ multiplex PCR; TCRdb's copy keeps in-frame clones and lacks some. The sample gives tens of thousands of clones, about 93% of which show up once; approximately 1.4% is in the top ten. The sample comprised naive CD4+ T cells from blood. As for subset: CD45RO-negative CD62L-positive naive CD4 T cells. All receptors come from a person between 25 and 70 years old in good health.

This clone was picked up one time. The V and J genes are TRBV7-3 and TRBJ2-1, with D maybe TRBD1 (5 bases). CDR1 and CDR2 from the germline V gene are SGHTA and FQGTGA. V was trimmed by 3 bases and J by 7 bases, leaving 16 bases between them. The CDR3 spans 15 residues. CDR3 bases: TGTGCCAGCAGCTTGTGGGCAGGGTCGGCGAATGAGCAGTTCTTC. Its protein product is CASSLWAGSANEQFF.

This rearrangement joins TRBV7-8 to TRBJ2-2; 7 bases align to TRBD1. CDR1 is SGHVS, CDR2 FQNEAQ, per germline. Trimming took 3 bases from V and 6 from J; bases not matched to a gene: 7. The CDR3 totals 15 residues. The CDR3 region is CASSFIGGASGELFF. The CDR3 coding sequence is TGTGCCAGCAGCTTTATAGGGGGCGCCTCCGGGGAGCTGTTTTTT. Using reference TRBV7-8 and TRBJ2-2 for the parts outside the CDR3, the full variable domain is GAGVSQSPRYKVAKRGQDVALRCDPISGHVSLFWYQQALGQGPEFLTYFQNEAQLDKSGLPSDRFFAERPEGSVSTLKIQRTQQEDSAVYLCASSFIGGASGELFFGEGSRLTVL.

The chain employs TRBV14 and TRBJ2-7; D perhaps matches TRBD2 (5 bases). V shed 4 bases and J shed 2 bases, with 18 bases lying between them. Germline values: CDR1 SGHDN, CDR2 FVKESK. The CDR3 consists of 16 residues. For the CDR3, the DNA is TGTGCCAGCAGCCTTCGAAGGAGGACCGAGCCCTACGAGCAGTACTTC. Residues: CASSLRRRTEPYEQYF.

This chain uses TRBV4-1 with TRBJ2-3; D is unclear. The ends were cut back, 0 bases at V and 5 bases at J, with 3 bases in the middle. This CDR3 spans 12 amino acids. CDR1 and CDR2 (germline): MGHRA, YSYEKL. Written as DNA, the CDR3 is TGCGCCAGCAGCCAAGATCGAGATACGCAGTATTTT. Its protein is CASSQDRDTQYF.

The chain combines TRBV7-3 with TRBJ2-3; a possible D gene is TRBD2 (6 bases). The CDR3 runs to 13 residues. Trimming cost V 5 bases and J 2 bases, with 8 bases left between them. CDR1 is SGHTA and CDR2 is FQGTGA in the germline V gene. CDR3 in amino acids: CASSRLVTDTQYF. In DNA form, the CDR3 reads TGTGCCAGCAGCCGACTAGTCACAGATACGCAGTATTTT.

The CDR3, as DNA: TGCGCCAGCAGCGCTGGAGGAAACTATGGCTACACCTTC. Amino acid sequence: CASSAGGNYGYTF. This chain connects TRBV5-1 to TRBJ1-2; D gene ambiguous. Trimming stripped 4 bases from V and 2 bases from J, with 9 bases between. Per the germline V gene, CDR1 is SGHRS and CDR2 is YFSETQ. The CDR3 is 13 residues long. Looking up the rest from reference TRBV5-1 and TRBJ1-2 gives the full variable domain: KAGVTQTPRYLIKTRGQQVTLSCSPISGHRSVSWYQQTPGQGLQFLFEYFSETQRNKGNFPGRFSGRQFSNSRSEMNVSTLELGDSALYLCASSAGGNYGYTFGSGTRLTVV.

The chain employs TRBV7-3 and TRBJ1-1; D unclear. CDR3 length: 14 residues. Germline V CDR1 and CDR2: SGHTA, FQGTGA. The V and J ends lost 5 bases and 0 bases respectively, with 10 bases between them. The CDR3 coding sequence is TGTGCCAGCAGCCCCGCGGGGATGAACACTGAAGCTTTCTTT. This sequence encodes CASSPAGMNTEAFF.

This clone was seen a single time. The chain is built from TRBV29-1 and TRBJ1-1; D might be TRBD1 (6 bases). V lost 4 bases, J lost 1 base, and 22 bases lay in between. The CDR3 length is 17 residues. CDR1 is SQVTM and CDR2 is ANQGSEA in the germline V gene. CDR3 sequence: CSVVGGMMRSRNTEAFF. The DNA for the CDR3 is TGCAGCGTTGTTGGGGGCATGATGAGGAGCCGGAACACTGAAGCTTTCTTT.

V is TRBV7-9 and J is TRBJ1-1; D gene uncertain. This CDR3 is built from 15 residues. Trimming removed 5 bases from V and 1 base from J, with 14 bases in between. Germline values: CDR1 SEHNR, CDR2 FQNEAQ (reference sequence). The CDR3 protein is CASSQPGRKNTEAFF. The CDR3 region has the DNA TGTGCCAGCAGCCAACCCGGGAGGAAGAACACTGAAGCTTTCTTT.

This chain joins TRBV7-7 and TRBJ1-1; unclear D gene. With 5 bases removed from V and 0 bases from J, the gap between germline ends came to 7 bases. The CDR3 is 13 residues long. The germline V gene has CDR1 SSHAT and CDR2 FNYEAQ (reference sequence). The CDR3 reads CASSPQMNTEAFF. The DNA of the CDR3 is TGTGCCAGCAGCCCGCAGATGAACACTGAAGCTTTCTTT.

CDR3 DNA: TGTGCCAGCAGTACCCCCGACAGGGGCCACGAGCAGTACTTC. Its protein is CASSTPDRGHEQYF. The rearrangement joins TRBV27 to TRBJ2-7; 8 bases are shared with TRBD1. The CDR3 consists of 14 residues. Germline CDR1 reads MNHEY; CDR2 reads SMNVEV (reference sequence). Trimming at V came to 5 bases and at J to 5 bases, leaving 8 bases not matched to a gene.

This clone has only one observation. The V and J genes are TRBV2 and TRBJ2-3; the match to TRBD1 covers 7 bases. Trimming cost V 7 bases and J 4 bases; bases outside gene matches: 8. This CDR3 spans 14 amino acids. Germline V gives CDR1 SNHLY, CDR2 FYNNEI. This CDR3 is CASTLTGVADTQYF. The DNA of the CDR3 is TGTGCCAGCACTTTAACAGGGGTGGCAGATACGCAGTATTTT. Variable domain in full (rest from reference TRBV2 and TRBJ2-3): EPEVTQTPSHQVTQMGQEVILRCVPISNHLYFYWYRQILGQKVEFLVSFYNNEISEKSEIFDDQFSVERPDGSNFTLKIRSTKLEDSAMYFCASTLTGVADTQYFGPGTRLTVL.

The CDR3 DNA follows: TGCGCCAGCAGCAAGGGACAGGGTCAAGGAGAGGAGCAGTACTTC. Translation gives CASSKGQGQGEEQYF. V is TRBV5-1 and J is TRBJ2-7; 9 nucleotides match TRBD1. CDR1 SGHRS and CDR2 YFSETQ come from the germline V gene. Unmatched junction bases numbered 12, after V lost 4 bases and J lost 7 bases. This CDR3 region has 15 residues.

This chain connects TRBV7-9 to TRBJ1-4; D call uncertain. Germline V gene lookup returns CDR1 SEHNR and CDR2 FQNEAQ (reference sequence). The length of the CDR3 is 13 residues. V lost 2 bases to trimming and J lost 7 bases, with 8 bases between them. The CDR3 nucleotides read TGTGCCAGCAGCTTAAATGTGGCTGAAAAACTGTTTTTT. It is translated as CASSLNVAEKLFF.

J is TRBJ1-2 and V is TRBV7-3; tentative D call: TRBD1 (5 bases). Trimming pared 2 bases from V and 3 bases from J, leaving 10 bases between. The CDR3 covers 14 residues. Germline V lookup: CDR1 SGHTA, CDR2 FQGTGA. This chain's CDR3 is CASSLRRADYGYTF. CDR3 sequence (DNA): TGTGCCAGCAGCTTACGCAGGGCGGACTATGGCTACACCTTC.

V gene TRBV9 combines with J gene TRBJ1-2; D is possibly TRBD1 (5 bases). Looked up from germline, CDR1 is SGDLS and CDR2 is YYNGEE. This CDR3 comprises 14 residues. Trimming took 3 bases from V and 4 from J, leaving 13 bases between them. As DNA, the CDR3 is TGTGCCAGCAGCGGTTCGTCCGGGGGCTATGGCTACACCTTC. It yields the protein CASSGSSGGYGYTF.

The genes are TRBV6-1 and TRBJ1-2; 8 nucleotides agree with TRBD1. After removal of 1 base from V and 4 bases from J, the junction contained 5 bases not matched to a gene. In germline, CDR1 is MNHNS, CDR2 SASEGT. This CDR3 comprises 15 residues. The CDR3 DNA reads TGTGCCAGCAGTGAAGAGGGACAGGCCTTCTATGGCTACACCTTC. Its translation is CASSEEGQAFYGYTF.

This chain connects TRBV18 to TRBJ1-5; D is unclear. The V gene's germline CDR1 is KGHSH and CDR2 LQKENI. There are 19 residues in the CDR3. Trimming left V 2 bases short and J 4 bases short, with 24 bases between. The DNA of the CDR3 is TGTGCCAGCTCACCAGGGCCGGCCCAAAACGTCCCCAATAATCAGCCCCAGCATTTT. As protein: CASSPGPAQNVPNNQPQHF. The full variable domain, in which reference TRBV18 and TRBJ1-5 provide the parts outside the CDR3, is NAGVMQNPRHLVRRRGQEARLRCSPMKGHSHVYWYRQLPEEGLKFMVYLQKENIIDESGMPKERFSAEFPKEGPSILRIQQVVRGDSAAYFCASSPGPAQNVPNNQPQHFGDGTRLSIL.